Listed below are T cell receptor beta chains from one sample, sequenced in a study of cytomegalovirus exposure and HLA in healthy donors. Clones were read by immunoSEQ multiplex PCR, and TCRdb kept only the in-frame ones, dropping some. The listing records approximately 190,000 clones. Sequencing was performed on PBMCs. The receptors originated from a man aged 25 to 40 in good health and CMV-seronegative. CDR3s include the opening cysteine and the closing phenylalanine or tryptophan. Fields, in order: J gene, V gene, D gene, CDR3 DNA, CDR3 protein. The D gene is left open where the match is weak.

>TRBJ1-3|TRBV30|-
TGTGCCTTCCCGTCGGGGTGCTCTGGAAACACCATATATTTT
CAFPSGCSGNTIYF
>TRBJ2-5|TRBV7-8|TRBD2
TGTGCCAGCAGCTTAGGGGGCGGCGGGAGAGGAGAGACCCAGTACTTC
CASSLGGGGRGETQYF
>TRBJ1-1|TRBV7-9|-
TGTGCCAGCAGCCAGGCCCGTGTGAACACTGAAGCTTTCTTT
CASSQARVNTEAFF
>TRBJ2-7|TRBV10-3|TRBD2
TGTGCCATCCGCCTAGCGGGGGGCAGTGGACTGTACGAGCAGTACTTC
CAIRLAGGSGLYEQYF
>TRBJ2-1|TRBV28|TRBD1
TGTGCCAGCAGTTTAGCAACAGGGGGCTTCTACAATGAGCAGTTCTTC
CASSLATGGFYNEQFF
>TRBJ2-1|TRBV29-1|TRBD1
TGCAGCGTCTCAGGGGGCTTGGGAGGCAATGAGCAGTTCTTC
CSVSGGLGGNEQFF
>TRBJ2-6|TRBV30|-
TGTGCCTGGAGTGGGGGTACCGTAGACAGACATTCTGGGGCCAACGTCCTGACTTTC
CAWSGGTVDRHSGANVLTF
>TRBJ1-5|TRBV6-5|TRBD1
TGTGCCAGCAGACATACAGGGGATAGCAATCAGCCCCAGCATTTT
CASRHTGDSNQPQHF
>TRBJ1-1|TRBV7-6|-
TGTGCCAGCAGCTGGGGACTCACGAACACTGAAGCTTTCTTT
CASSWGLTNTEAFF
>TRBJ2-1|TRBV10-1|TRBD2
TGCGCCAGCAGTGAGGGACTAGCGGGAGGGCGAACCCTCCCAAATGAGCAGTTCTTC
CASSEGLAGGRTLPNEQFF
>TRBJ1-2|TRBV18|TRBD1
TGTGCCAGCTCACCGGGACAGACCCAGTCTGACACCTTC
CASSPGQTQSDTF
>TRBJ1-5|TRBV9|TRBD1
TGTGCCAGCAGCGGACAGGGGGACCATCAGCCCCAGCATTTT
CASSGQGDHQPQHF
>TRBJ2-3|TRBV4-1|TRBD2
TGCGCCAGCAGCTTTCGGACTAGCGGCAGCACAGATACGCAGTATTTT
CASSFRTSGSTDTQYF